This T cell receptor (beta chain) comes out of a study of identical twins. Study-wide points: A lower insertion count was a feature of abundant cord blood beta clonotypes, with no such feature in memory repertoires. Among monozygotic twins, out-of-frame TCR alpha sharing exceeded what models predicted. Its conclusions, products of cross-sectional statistical analysis, did not come from following the same donors.

Addition of a universal primer site occurred through template switching, and cDNA carried unique molecular identifiers. A single record per CDR3 protein comes from TCRdb applying MiXCR to the 5' RACE reads. The sample shows some 1,700,000 distinct CDR3 sequences, about 31% of them seen only once. To note about this clonotype: What it binds is unknown.

Sequencing was performed on cord blood. The receptor was isolated from a newborn girl in good health.

The DNA of the CDR3 is TGTGCCAGCAGTTTGGGTGGAGGAGGGGTCGGCGAGCAGTACTTC. Residues: CASSLGGGGVGEQYF. The chain is built from TRBV28 and TRBJ2-7, with D possibly being TRBD2 (6 bases). CDR1 and CDR2 from the germline V gene are MDHEN and SYDVKM. CDR3 length: 15 residues. The V and J ends lost 3 bases and 6 bases respectively, with 18 bases between them.